The subject of this entry is one T cell receptor beta chain. CDR1 SGHRS and CDR2 YFSETQ come from the germline V gene. The CDR3 loop spans 16 amino acids. Trimming took 6 bases from V and 0 from J, leaving 13 bases between them. This specimen belongs to a study of OX40 agonist ivuxolimab in advanced cancers. Study overall: Those treated in dose escalation had hepatocellular carcinoma, melanoma, renal cell cancer or head and neck cancer.

Baseline, cycle 4 day 1, and cycle 7 day 1 were the blood sampling points. Repertoires were generated with immunoSEQ multiplex PCR, while TCRdb's copy carries only in-frame clones and drops some. This sample has some 100,000 clones, with around 89% found just once. The clonotype was recovered from an adult with an advanced solid tumor such as melanoma, head and neck, liver or kidney cancer. The sequencing used CD4+ or CD8+ T cells sorted from blood, collected in a trial of the OX40 agonist ivuxolimab. The chain links TRBV5-1 to TRBJ1-6; possibly TRBD1 for D (5 bases). The CDR3 sequence is CASTWDRSSYNSPLHF. DNA of the CDR3: TGCGCCAGCACCTGGGACCGCAGCTCCTATAATTCACCCCTCCACTTT. The variable domain in full, completed from reference TRBV5-1 and TRBJ1-6, reads KAGVTQTPRYLIKTRGQQVTLSCSPISGHRSVSWYQQTPGQGLQFLFEYFSETQRNKGNFPGRFSGRQFSNSRSEMNVSTLELGDSALYLCASTWDRSSYNSPLHFGNGTRLTVT.